Listed below are T cell receptor beta chains from one sample, sequenced in a study of blood T cell repertoires in COVID-19. Data came from immunoSEQ multiplex PCR; TCRdb stores just in-frame clones and leaves some out. The sample has some 45,000 clones, approximately 95% seen once. Material: peripheral blood. Source of these receptors: a man in his sixties with COVID-19, enrolled during active disease. The CDR3 runs from the conserved cysteine through the conserved F or W. Fields, in order: CDR3 DNA, CDR3 protein, clone size, V gene, J gene, D gene. The D gene is left open where the match is weak. Size values are once, few and many counts, or a class for expanded clones, and some rows have none.

DNA: TGTGCCACCAGTGATCGGAGACAGGTCACCGGGGAGCTGTTTTTT; CDR3: CATSDRRQVTGELFF; size: NA; V: TRBV24-1; J: TRBJ2-2; D: NA
DNA: TGTGCCAGTAGTGTCGTCCGTAGTTCTAACTATGGCTACACCTTC; CDR3: CASSVVRSSNYGYTF; size: NA; V: TRBV19; J: TRBJ1-2; D: NA
DNA: TGTGCCAGCAGTTTAGGCGTCCGAAACATTCAGTACTTC; CDR3: CASSLGVRNIQYF; size: NA; V: TRBV12-3/TRBV12-4; J: TRBJ2-4; D: NA
DNA: TGTGCCAGCAGCTTAGTTGGCAGGGCAAACTATGGCTACACCTTC; CDR3: CASSLVGRANYGYTF; size: NA; V: TRBV7-9; J: TRBJ1-2; D: NA
DNA: TGTGCCAGCCTACCAGGGACAGCCTACTATGGCTACACCTTC; CDR3: CASLPGTAYYGYTF; size: NA; V: TRBV5-6; J: TRBJ1-2; D: TRBD1
DNA: TGTGCCAGCGTCGGCAGGGGGCTTGGCTACACCTTC; CDR3: CASVGRGLGYTF; size: NA; V: TRBV3-1/TRBV3-2; J: TRBJ1-2; D: TRBD1
DNA: TGTGCCAGCAGCTTGGAGGGGTATTCCATATATTTT; CDR3: CASSLEGYSIYF; size: NA; V: TRBV5-4; J: TRBJ1-3; D: NA
DNA: TGTGCCAGCAGTTTATCTTCAGGGTACGGCTACACCTTC; CDR3: CASSLSSGYGYTF; size: once; V: TRBV27; J: TRBJ1-2; D: NA
DNA: TGTGCCAGCAGTCCGACAGGGACTCAGCCCCAGCATTTT; CDR3: CASSPTGTQPQHF; size: NA; V: TRBV6-5; J: TRBJ1-5; D: TRBD1
DNA: TGTGCCAGCAGTAACCGGGACAGGGCTAATCAGCCCCAGCATTTT; CDR3: CASSNRDRANQPQHF; size: NA; V: TRBV6-4; J: TRBJ1-5; D: TRBD1
DNA: TGTGCCAGCGAACAGGGGTTAGGTGCTTTCTTT; CDR3: CASEQGLGAFF; size: once; V: TRBV28; J: TRBJ1-1; D: TRBD1
DNA: TGTGCCAGTAGTATAGATCATGCAGGGGGCGTTGGGGCCAACGTCCTGACTTTC; CDR3: CASSIDHAGGVGANVLTF; size: NA; V: TRBV19; J: TRBJ2-6; D: TRBD1
DNA: TGTGCCAGCAGCACTAATACGGGACTCCATCCGGGAGGCGAGCAGTACTTC; CDR3: CASSTNTGLHPGGEQYF; size: NA; V: TRBV21-1; J: TRBJ2-7; D: NA
DNA: TGTGCCAGCAAGAGGGGGGGAGGGGGATCCGGAGATACGCAGTATTTT; CDR3: CASKRGGGGSGDTQYF; size: NA; V: TRBV3-1/TRBV3-2; J: TRBJ2-3; D: NA
DNA: TGCGCCAGCAGCCAAGATCGGGTGCGGGAGCAGTACTTC; CDR3: CASSQDRVREQYF; size: few; V: TRBV4-3; J: TRBJ2-7; D: NA
DNA: TGTGCCAGCAGTTCACCGCCCCGCGGGAGTCGGGGTGAGCAGTTCTTC; CDR3: CASSSPPRGSRGEQFF; size: NA; V: TRBV28; J: TRBJ2-1; D: TRBD2
DNA: TGTGCCAGCAGTTTTATGGACAGTAACACCGGGGAGCTGTTTTTT; CDR3: CASSFMDSNTGELFF; size: NA; V: TRBV27; J: TRBJ2-2; D: NA